A single sample is the source of the 19 T cell receptor beta chains below, sequenced in a study of cytotoxic CD8 clonotypes in ibrutinib-treated CLL. Sequenced by immunoSEQ multiplex PCR; TCRdb stores in-frame clones only, minus some. The data contain some 200,000 clones, about 72% of them singletons. The sample consisted of PBMCs, taken after 24 months of ibrutinib treatment. Every receptor here comes from a human donor with chronic lymphocytic leukemia.

This clone showed up just once. At the DNA level, this CDR3 is encoded by other sequences in the same sample as well. The chain couples TRBV18 to TRBJ1-5, with TRBD1 as a possible D gene (6 bases). V was trimmed by 1 base and J by 2 bases, leaving 6 bases between them. CDR3 length equals 14 residues. Germline CDR1 is KGHSH and CDR2 is LQKENI. The CDR3 region is CASSPQGGNQPQHF. CDR3 sequence (DNA): TGTGCCAGCTCACCACAGGGGGGCAATCAGCCCCAGCATTTT.

The rearrangement links TRBV7-2 to TRBJ2-1; D remains ambiguous. V lost 1 base to trimming and J lost 0 bases, with 10 bases between them. CDR3 length: 16 amino acids. Germline CDR1 reads SGHTA; CDR2 reads FQGNSA. As DNA, the CDR3 is TGTGCCAGCAGCTTAGTGGGGTCCTACTCCTACAATGAGCAGTTCTTC. Translation gives CASSLVGSYSYNEQFF.

V is TRBV29-1 and J is TRBJ2-7, with 8 bases fitting TRBD2. CDR3 length equals 13 residues. The V segment lost 5 bases and the J segment 0 bases; nucleotides outside the gene matches: 3. Germline lookup yields CDR1 SQVTM and CDR2 ANQGSEA. CDR3 DNA sequence: TGCAGCGTTAGCAGCGGGAGCTCCTACGAGCAGTACTTC. Residues: CSVSSGSSYEQYF.

The chain recombines TRBV2 with TRBJ2-7, with 10 bases lining up with TRBD1. Germline CDR1 is SNHLY and CDR2 is FYNNEI. CDR3 length: 14 amino acids. With V trimmed by 5 bases and J by 5 bases, 6 bases remained unmatched. The CDR3, as DNA: TGTGCCAGCAGTATCGACAGGGGGCACAACGAGCAGTACTTC. This encodes CASSIDRGHNEQYF.

This clone has more than one count but fewer than ten. This chain uses TRBV2 with TRBJ1-5; D unclear. Germline CDR1 SNHLY, CDR2 FYNNEI. Trimming removed 4 bases at V and 0 bases at J, with 10 bases between. The CDR3 has 15 residues. The CDR3 DNA is TGTGCCAGCAGTGCGACCACAACTAGCAATCAGCCCCAGCATTTT. Translation: CASSATTTSNQPQHF.

The genes are TRBV9 and TRBJ2-7; 8 bases fit TRBD1. This CDR3 comprises 15 residues. The V gene's germline CDR1 is SGDLS and CDR2 YYNGEE. V dropped 4 bases and J dropped 4; count of bases not matched to a gene: 10. The CDR3 DNA sequence: TGTGCCAGCAGCACTGGAGGGGACAGGATTTACGAGCAGTACTTC. Protein product: CASSTGGDRIYEQYF.

The V and J genes are TRBV6-4 and TRBJ2-2, with D possibly matching TRBD2 (6 bases). The V gene lost 5 bases and the J gene lost 6 bases, with 16 bases spanning the gap. The CDR3 length is 15 residues. Germline lookup yields CDR1 MRHNA and CDR2 SNTAGT. CDR3 bases: TGTGCCAGCAGTTCTTTAGCGGAGGGCCCCGGGGAGCTGTTTTTT. Its translation: CASSSLAEGPGELFF.

The V call is TRBV6-5, the J call TRBJ2-1, with D unresolved. The CDR3 has 14 amino acids. Germline lookup yields CDR1 MNHEY and CDR2 SVGAGI. With 5 bases removed from V and 4 bases from J, the gap between germline ends came to 12 bases. In DNA, the CDR3 is TGTGCCAGCAGTGACGGCCCGAGTTACAATGAGCAGTTCTTC. Encoded protein: CASSDGPSYNEQFF.

This chain uses TRBV7-9 with TRBJ1-2, with a weak D call TRBD1 (5 bases). The V and J ends lost 8 bases and 2 bases respectively, with 15 bases between them. The CDR3 runs to 14 residues. Germline CDR1 reads SEHNR; CDR2 reads FQNEAQ (reference sequence). In DNA form, the CDR3 reads TGTGCCAGCGTACGGGACGGGTCCAACTATGGCTACACCTTC. It codes for CASVRDGSNYGYTF. Supplemented by reference TRBV7-9 and TRBJ1-2, the full variable domain reads DTGVSQNPRHKITKRGQNVTFRCDPISEHNRLYWYRQTLGQGPEFLTYFQNEAQLEKSRLLSDRFSAERPKGSFSTLEIQRTEQGDSAMYLCASVRDGSNYGYTFGSGTRLTVV.

This clone was counted a few times. The chain recombines TRBV18 with TRBJ2-1; 7 bases match TRBD2. The junction had 4 bases not matched to a gene; V was cut back by 2 bases and J by 6 bases. Germline assignment: CDR1 KGHSH and CDR2 LQKENI. This CDR3 spans 14 amino acids. DNA of the CDR3: TGTGCCAGCTCACCAGCGGGACTAACCAATGAGCAGTTCTTC. This translates into CASSPAGLTNEQFF.

The V and J genes are TRBV10-3 and TRBJ2-7, with 12 bases identical to TRBD2. V gave up 4 bases and J gave up 4 bases; unmatched junction bases: 2. The CDR3 totals 14 residues. Germline CDR1 is ENHRY and CDR2 is SYGVKD. CDR3 residues: CAISGTSGAYEQYF. CDR3 sequence (DNA): TGTGCCATCAGTGGGACTAGCGGGGCTTACGAGCAGTACTTC.

The gene calls are TRBV5-1 and TRBJ2-1; no clear D. Germline loops: CDR1 SGHRS, CDR2 YFSETQ. The CDR3 extends over 14 amino acids. Trimming took off 1 base at V and 6 bases at J, with 11 bases between the two ends. The CDR3 loop is CASSLTGKSNEQFF. CDR3 DNA: TGCGCCAGCAGCTTGACTGGCAAGAGCAATGAGCAGTTCTTC.

The chain has TRBV4-2 and TRBJ2-7; possibly TRBD1 or TRBD2 for D (5 bases each). The CDR3 is 15 amino acids. Deletions cut 2 bases from V and 0 bases from J, with 11 bases between. Germline CDR1 is LGHNA and CDR2 is YNFKEQ. The CDR3 protein is CASSQNPGTSYEQYF. CDR3 DNA sequence: TGTGCCAGCAGCCAAAACCCCGGGACCTCCTACGAGCAGTACTTC.

The gene calls are TRBV28 and TRBJ2-1, with 9 nucleotides matching TRBD2. The germline gives CDR1 MDHEN, CDR2 SYDVKM. V lost 7 bases, J lost 5 bases, and 9 bases stayed unmatched. The CDR3 sequence is 15 residues long. The CDR3 nucleotides read TGTGCCAGCAACATCGAGGCTAGCGGGAACAATGAGCAGTTCTTC. Translated: CASNIEASGNNEQFF. Full variable domain (remainder filled in from reference TRBV28 and TRBJ2-1): DVKVTQSSRYLVKRTGEKVFLECVQDMDHENMFWYRQDPGLGLRLIYFSYDVKMKEKGDIPEGYSVSREKKERFSLILESASTNQTSMYLCASNIEASGNNEQFFGPGTRLTVL.

Only a few counts were recorded for this clone. This rearrangement joins TRBV4-1 to TRBJ1-1; D unclear. Trimming removed 4 bases at V and 0 bases at J, with 18 bases between. Germline V gives CDR1 MGHRA, CDR2 YSYEKL. The CDR3 is made up of 17 amino acids. CDR3 in amino acids: CASSRAVRGRLNTEAFF. DNA for the CDR3: TGCGCCAGCAGCCGCGCCGTCCGAGGAAGGTTGAACACTGAAGCTTTCTTT.

As regards this clone: At one end the junction does not follow the germline gene, possibly because of a read error. The chain joins TRBV7-7 to TRBJ2-5; D gene uncertain. The CDR3 totals 15 residues. CDR1 is SSHAT, CDR2 FNYEAQ, per germline (reference sequence). CDR3: CASSEDLVPRETQYF. The CDR3 nucleotides are TGTGCTAGCAGCGAAGATTTGGTCCCACGGGAGACCCAGTACTTC.

This clone was picked up a small number of times. The chain recombines TRBV4-3 with TRBJ2-7, with D perhaps matching TRBD2 (5 bases). Germline V CDR1 and CDR2: LGHNA, YSLEER. The CDR3 totals 14 residues. Trimming shortened V by 1 base and J by 4 bases, and 11 bases separated the two germline ends. The CDR3 DNA reads TGCGCCAGCAGCCAAGCGGGAAGGCAGTACGAGCAGTACTTC. Its translation is CASSQAGRQYEQYF.

This chain links TRBV5-6 with TRBJ2-1, with D hard to call. Germline V CDR1 and CDR2: SGHDT, YYEEEE. The CDR3 is 14 amino acids. The V end was cut by 3 bases, the J end by 5 bases, with 12 bases between. CDR3 region: CASSSEPIDNEQFF. The CDR3 DNA sequence: TGTGCCAGCAGCTCGGAACCTATAGACAATGAGCAGTTCTTC. Full variable domain (rest looked up from reference TRBV5-6 and TRBJ2-1): DAGVTQSPTHLIKTRGQQVTLRCSPKSGHDTVSWYQQALGQGPQFIFQYYEEEERQRGNFPDRFSGHQFPNYSSELNVNALLLGDSALYLCASSSEPIDNEQFFGPGTRLTVL.

The V and J genes are TRBV2 and TRBJ1-5, with D unclear. The V end lost 2 bases, the J end lost 1 base, and 9 bases lay between the germline ends. The CDR3 loop spans 15 amino acids. The germline V gene encodes CDR1 SNHLY and CDR2 FYNNEI. The CDR3 DNA sequence: TGTGCCAGCAGTGAAATTAGAAACAGCAATCAGCCCCAGCATTTT. Translated, it gives CASSEIRNSNQPQHF.